The 5 T cell receptor beta chains given below trace back to one sample, sequenced in a study of T cell responses to AZD1222 COVID-19 vaccine. Profiled with immunoSEQ multiplex PCR; TCRdb holds only in-frame clones, not every one. Altogether over 70,000 clones are present, 70% to 80% being singletons, with the ten largest covering 25% to 30%. The sequencing used peripheral blood, collected 28 days after the second dose of the MenACWY control vaccine. Every receptor here comes from an adult who received the MenACWY meningococcal vaccine as a control.

This rearrangement joins TRBV5-1 to TRBJ1-1; 9 positions match TRBD1. Germline V lookup: CDR1 SGHRS, CDR2 YFSETQ. V dropped 4 bases and J dropped 3; count of bases not matched to a gene: 7. CDR3 length: 15 amino acids. The CDR3 coding sequence is TGCGCCAGCAGCCAGGACAGGGGCGCGTACACTGAAGCTTTCTTT. Its protein product is CASSQDRGAYTEAFF.

The gene calls are TRBV6-5 and TRBJ1-2; D possibly corresponds to TRBD1 (5 bases). The germline gives CDR1 MNHEY, CDR2 SVGAGI. The CDR3 contains 16 residues. Trimming removed 1 base at V and 0 bases at J, with 12 bases between. The CDR3 DNA reads as TGTGCCAGCAGTTACTTGTCGGCAGGGACTAACTATGGCTACACCTTC. Its protein product is CASSYLSAGTNYGYTF.

V gene TRBV28 combines with J gene TRBJ1-6; D ambiguous. Trimming shortened V by 2 bases and J by 3 bases, and 5 bases separated the two germline ends. Per the germline V gene, CDR1 is MDHEN and CDR2 is SYDVKM. This CDR3 region has 14 residues. This CDR3 is CASSLRSYNSPLHF. The CDR3 nucleotides are TGTGCCAGCAGTTTAAGGAGCTATAATTCACCCCTCCACTTT.

The chain uses TRBV2 and TRBJ1-1, with unresolved D. V lost 2 bases to trimming and J lost 11 bases, with 12 bases between them. The CDR3 length is 12 residues. Per the germline V gene, CDR1 is SNHLY and CDR2 is FYNNEI. CDR3 sequence reads: CASSEPARVAFF. The DNA for the CDR3 is TGTGCCAGCAGTGAACCGGCGAGGGTGGCTTTCTTT. Filled out from reference TRBV2 and TRBJ1-1, the complete variable domain reads EPEVTQTPSHQVTQMGQEVILRCVPISNHLYFYWYRQILGQKVEFLVSFYNNEISEKSEIFDDQFSVERPDGSNFTLKIRSTKLEDSAMYFCASSEPARVAFFGQGTRLTVV.

The J gene is TRBJ1-4, the V gene TRBV7-9; no reliable D call. Germline lookup yields CDR1 SEHNR and CDR2 FQNEAQ (reference sequence). The V and J ends lost 1 base and 4 bases respectively, with 19 bases between them. The length of the CDR3 is 18 residues. The CDR3 DNA sequence: TGTGCCAGCAGCTTAGTGGTAGGGAATGGAAGAGTTAATGAAAAACTGTTTTTT. It specifies CASSLVVGNGRVNEKLFF. Filled out from reference TRBV7-9 and TRBJ1-4, the complete variable domain reads DTGVSQNPRHKITKRGQNVTFRCDPISEHNRLYWYRQTLGQGPEFLTYFQNEAQLEKSRLLSDRFSAERPKGSFSTLEIQRTEQGDSAMYLCASSLVVGNGRVNEKLFFGSGTQLSVL.